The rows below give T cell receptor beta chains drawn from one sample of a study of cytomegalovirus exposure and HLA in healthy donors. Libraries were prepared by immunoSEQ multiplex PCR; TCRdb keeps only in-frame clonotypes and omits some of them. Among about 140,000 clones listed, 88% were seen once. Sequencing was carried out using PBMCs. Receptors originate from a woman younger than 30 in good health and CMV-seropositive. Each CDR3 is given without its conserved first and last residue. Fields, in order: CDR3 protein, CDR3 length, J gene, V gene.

ASSFDRTHEQF,11,TRBJ2-1,TRBV5-8
ASRTGQGASGYT,12,TRBJ1-2,TRBV28
ASSFRRGETQY,11,TRBJ2-5,TRBV28
ASSMGVGSSYNEQF,14,TRBJ2-1,TRBV9
ASSETGTATNYGYT,14,TRBJ1-2,TRBV2
ASSQDGGQGYMGTEAF,16,TRBJ1-1,TRBV4-1
ASSRTQASHGYT,12,TRBJ1-2,TRBV7-3
ASSIYSTGSGNTIY,14,TRBJ1-3,TRBV19
AWSRNQAYEQY,11,TRBJ2-7,TRBV30
ASSPSTGTAFEAF,13,TRBJ1-1,TRBV4-3
ASSRVFAGGRVTDTQY,16,TRBJ2-3,TRBV2
ASSPQSWEQY,10,TRBJ2-7,TRBV7-2
ASSIGTGEQY,10,TRBJ2-7,TRBV19
ASSLGDRLDYGYT,13,TRBJ1-2,TRBV7-9
ASRARDNQPQH,11,TRBJ1-5,TRBV6-5
ASSSGWRDEQF,11,TRBJ2-1,TRBV28
ASSVDRGRSAF,11,TRBJ1-1,TRBV28
ASSLKPGVLNTEAF,14,TRBJ1-1,TRBV27
ACRDRAKRAF,10,TRBJ1-1,TRBV30
ASRTSNRGAYEQY,13,TRBJ2-7,TRBV19
ASSRDRLTDTQY,12,TRBJ2-3,TRBV6-5
ASSLVGGGEETQY,13,TRBJ2-5,TRBV5-1
ASSATFYTQY,10,TRBJ2-3,TRBV6-1
ASSFTRLNEKLF,12,TRBJ1-4,TRBV5-1
ASSLGLAGAGHEQY,14,TRBJ2-7,TRBV7-2
ASSLQGLNTEAF,12,TRBJ1-1,TRBV7-2
ASNGQGSYGYT,11,TRBJ1-2,TRBV6-1
ASSPRTSGSNTGELF,15,TRBJ2-2,TRBV19
ASSETPGSRYNEQF,14,TRBJ2-1,TRBV4-2
ASRPGTVTRETQY,13,TRBJ2-5,TRBV5-1
ASSLQGHEQY,10,TRBJ2-7,TRBV6-5
ASSSDSLSYNEQF,13,TRBJ2-1,TRBV6-6
ASQNGGRGGNQPQH,14,TRBJ1-5,TRBV28
ASSVAGTQTPNEQF,14,TRBJ2-1,TRBV9
ASRRGPYQETQY,12,TRBJ2-5,TRBV6-5
ASSQAGGSTEAF,12,TRBJ1-1,TRBV4-1
ASGPGGTDTQY,11,TRBJ2-3,TRBV7-9
ASRAGGTDTQY,11,TRBJ2-3,TRBV13
ASSPTGTNTGELF,13,TRBJ2-2,TRBV5-4
ATGGTGPTEQY,11,-,TRBV6-5
ASSPAGGETQY,11,TRBJ2-5,TRBV27
ASSELAGYSNQPQH,14,TRBJ1-5,TRBV6-1
ASSFYSGLTYEQY,13,TRBJ2-7,TRBV5-5
ASSGAESTDTQY,12,TRBJ2-3,TRBV10-1
ASSLKPNSPLH,11,TRBJ1-6,TRBV7-9
ASTYAGNQPQH,11,TRBJ1-5,TRBV6-1
ASSLEVQETQY,11,TRBJ2-5,TRBV6-6
AWSWGWVPGRGYT,13,TRBJ1-2,TRBV30
ASSLDRVTEAF,11,TRBJ1-1,TRBV14
ASRETTGHSNQPQH,14,TRBJ1-5,TRBV2
ASSTGVNTEAF,11,TRBJ1-1,TRBV6-1
ASSEARRGGTEAF,13,TRBJ1-1,TRBV2
ASSKKGAGTEAF,12,TRBJ1-1,TRBV19